The present TCR beta chain was sequenced within a study of radiation and T cells in renal cell carcinoma. As for the study in general: Nephrectomy followed 15 Gy stereotactic body radiation by 4 weeks. Broader study findings: From baseline, blood top tumor clonotypes peaked at 2 weeks post-radiation. Pretreatment tumor biopsies were lacking, so baseline clonotypes are unknown.

Regarding time point: blood 2 weeks post-SBRT. Treatment described: 15 Gy SBRT to primary tumor, nephrectomy 4 weeks later. Here immunoSEQ multiplex PCR was the method, and the copy in TCRdb shows in-frame clones only, minus some. Here the sample spans about 130,000 clones, approximately 85% being singletons. The CDR3 is made up of 16 amino acids. The germline gives CDR1 SGHRS, CDR2 YFSETQ. V lost 4 bases to trimming and J lost 0 bases; unmatched junction nucleotides: 7. In its sample, this clone was seen a few times. Its cognate antigen is unknown. The chain carries TRBV5-1 and TRBJ1-1, with 9 nucleotides matching TRBD1. The sequencing here drew on blood, taken from a patient whose treatment included radiotherapy and nephrectomy. The receptor was isolated from a man aged 50-59 years with renal cell carcinoma. CDR3 in DNA: TGCGCCAGCAGCCCGGGACAGGGAACGATGAACACTGAAGCTTTCTTT. Its translation: CASSPGQGTMNTEAFF. Using reference TRBV5-1 and TRBJ1-1 for the parts outside the CDR3, the full variable domain is KAGVTQTPRYLIKTRGQQVTLSCSPISGHRSVSWYQQTPGQGLQFLFEYFSETQRNKGNFPGRFSGRQFSNSRSEMNVSTLELGDSALYLCASSPGQGTMNTEAFFGQGTRLTVV.